This TCR beta chain is drawn from a study of beta chain features in type 1 diabetes. Isolated RNA was reverse transcribed in full, so expressed TCRB transcripts were sequenced. Profiled with immunoSEQ multiplex PCR; TCRdb holds only in-frame clones, not every one. The sample records 310,000 or so clones, about 10% being singletons. This CDR3 region has 16 residues. With 0 bases clipped from V and 0 bases from J, the junction kept 2 bases outside the gene matches. Germline V gene lookup returns CDR1 SGDLS and CDR2 YYNGEE. Of note for this clone: Its target is unknown.

General study points: Equally in patients and controls, PCR might preferentially amplify shorter templates. The study found moderately but significantly shorter TCRB CDR3s in all four CD4+ subsets of Type 1 diabetes patients.

By way of CD45RO/CCR7/CD25/CD127/CD95/CD27, the CD4+ regulatory, stem cell-like memory, central memory and naive cells were sorted. The rearrangement joins TRBV9 to TRBJ2-3; 9 bases match TRBD2. What was sequenced was naive CD4+ T cells from blood. The source is a woman in her thirties in good health. CDR3 sequence reads: CASSVVLAGSTDTQYF. DNA of the CDR3: TGTGCCAGCAGCGTAGTGCTAGCGGGAAGCACAGATACGCAGTATTTT. Supplemented by reference TRBV9 and TRBJ2-3, the full variable domain reads DSGVTQTPKHLITATGQRVTLRCSPRSGDLSVYWYQQSLDQGLQFLIQYYNGEERAKGNILERFSAQQFPDLHSELNLSSLELGDSALYFCASSVVLAGSTDTQYFGPGTRLTVL.